The rows below give T cell receptor beta chains drawn from one sample of a study of blood T cell repertoires in COVID-19. Profiling relied on immunoSEQ multiplex PCR, and the TCRdb table lists in-frame clones only, not all of them. The data show about 52,000 clones, 85% to 90% seen once. Material for sequencing was peripheral blood. All receptors come from a man older than 75 with active or convalescent COVID-19. CDR3s include the opening cysteine and the closing phenylalanine or tryptophan. A D gene is named only where the DNA matches it firmly. Clone sizes are given selectively: once, few, many, or a class where the clone is expanded.

v_gene: TRBV6-2/TRBV6-3
len: 13
j_gene: TRBJ2-4
d_gene: -
abundance: -
CDR3aa: CASSPVPQNIQYF
CDR3nt: TGTGCCAGCAGTCCAGTCCCCCAAAACATTCAGTACTTC

v_gene: TRBV7-2
len: 14
j_gene: TRBJ2-5
d_gene: TRBD1
abundance: -
CDR3aa: CASSLHRGQETQYF
CDR3nt: TGTGCCAGCAGCTTACACAGGGGGCAAGAGACCCAGTACTTC

v_gene: TRBV6-5
len: 15
j_gene: TRBJ2-1
d_gene: -
abundance: few
CDR3aa: CASSYSRTERGEQFF
CDR3nt: TGTGCCAGCAGTTACTCACGGACAGAAAGAGGGGAGCAGTTCTTC

v_gene: TRBV9
len: 13
j_gene: TRBJ2-7
d_gene: TRBD1
abundance: -
CDR3aa: CASSAWDRDEQYF
CDR3nt: TGTGCCAGCAGCGCTTGGGACAGGGACGAGCAGTACTTC

v_gene: TRBV19
len: 15
j_gene: TRBJ1-4
d_gene: TRBD1
abundance: -
CDR3aa: CASSLRQGVEEKLFF
CDR3nt: TGTGCCAGTAGTCTCCGACAGGGAGTAGAAGAAAAACTGTTTTTT

v_gene: TRBV6-6
len: 16
j_gene: TRBJ1-3
d_gene: TRBD1
abundance: -
CDR3aa: CASSSGQGLSGNTIYF
CDR3nt: TGTGCCAGCAGTTCGGGACAGGGGCTCTCTGGAAACACCATATATTTT

v_gene: TRBV7-9
len: 17
j_gene: TRBJ2-5
d_gene: TRBD2
abundance: -
CDR3aa: CASSTGTSGRAGETQYF
CDR3nt: TGTGCCAGCAGCACAGGGACTAGCGGGAGAGCGGGGGAGACCCAGTACTTC

v_gene: TRBV30
len: 14
j_gene: TRBJ1-6
d_gene: TRBD1
abundance: once
CDR3aa: CAWRETGNLSPLHF
CDR3nt: TGTGCCTGGAGGGAGACAGGGAATCTTTCACCCCTCCACTTT

v_gene: TRBV30
len: 14
j_gene: TRBJ2-5
d_gene: -
abundance: -
CDR3aa: CAWSVLQGRETQYF
CDR3nt: TGTGCCTGGAGTGTCTTACAGGGGAGGGAGACCCAGTACTTC

v_gene: TRBV9
len: 17
j_gene: TRBJ1-1
d_gene: TRBD1
abundance: few
CDR3aa: CASSVAGSGGMNTEAFF
CDR3nt: TGTGCCAGCAGCGTAGCGGGGTCAGGGGGAATGAACACTGAAGCTTTCTTT

v_gene: TRBV27
len: 12
j_gene: TRBJ2-5
d_gene: -
abundance: -
CDR3aa: CASSPWSGTQYF
CDR3nt: TGTGCCAGCAGTCCCTGGTCAGGGACCCAGTACTTC

v_gene: TRBV6-2/TRBV6-3
len: 15
j_gene: TRBJ1-1
d_gene: -
abundance: -
CDR3aa: CASSPHGSGNTEAFF
CDR3nt: TGTGCCAGCAGCCCCCATGGGTCAGGGAACACTGAAGCTTTCTTT

v_gene: TRBV5-1
len: 16
j_gene: TRBJ2-7
d_gene: TRBD2
abundance: -
CDR3aa: CASSLEASGILAEQYF
CDR3nt: TGCGCCAGCAGCTTGGAGGCTAGCGGAATACTAGCCGAGCAGTACTTC

v_gene: TRBV7-2
len: 15
j_gene: TRBJ2-2
d_gene: TRBD2
abundance: -
CDR3aa: CASSILAGGPGELFF
CDR3nt: TGTGCCAGCAGCATACTAGCGGGGGGGCCCGGGGAGCTGTTTTTT

v_gene: TRBV5-1
len: 13
j_gene: TRBJ1-2
d_gene: TRBD1
abundance: -
CDR3aa: CASSLGTGEGYTF
CDR3nt: TGCGCCAGCAGCTTGGGAACAGGGGAGGGCTACACCTTC

v_gene: TRBV7-9
len: 15
j_gene: TRBJ2-1
d_gene: -
abundance: -
CDR3aa: CASSLVIAAYNEQFF
CDR3nt: TGTGCCAGCAGCTTAGTGATAGCGGCCTACAATGAGCAGTTCTTC

v_gene: TRBV27
len: 12
j_gene: TRBJ2-3
d_gene: -
abundance: -
CDR3aa: CASSTPGTRQYF
CDR3nt: TGTGCCAGCTCCACACCCGGGACACGGCAGTATTTT

v_gene: TRBV7-3
len: 17
j_gene: TRBJ2-5
d_gene: TRBD2
abundance: -
CDR3aa: CASSSTGLVTSEETQYF
CDR3nt: TGTGCCAGCAGCTCGACCGGACTAGTCACCTCTGAAGAGACCCAGTACTTC

v_gene: TRBV5-4
len: 15
j_gene: TRBJ1-1
d_gene: TRBD1
abundance: -
CDR3aa: CASSSDGTGATEAFF
CDR3nt: TGTGCCAGCAGCTCGGACGGGACAGGGGCCACTGAAGCTTTCTTT

v_gene: TRBV29-1
len: 12
j_gene: TRBJ1-4
d_gene: -
abundance: -
CDR3aa: CSVEERSEKLFF
CDR3nt: TGCAGCGTTGAGGAGCGATCTGAAAAACTGTTTTTT

v_gene: TRBV6-2/TRBV6-3
len: 17
j_gene: TRBJ2-2
d_gene: -
abundance: -
CDR3aa: CASSSSRSAGRGGELFF
CDR3nt: TGTGCCAGCAGTTCCTCCCGCTCGGCGGGTCGGGGCGGGGAGCTGTTTTTT

v_gene: TRBV11-2
len: 16
j_gene: TRBJ2-5
d_gene: TRBD1
abundance: -
CDR3aa: CASSEGQGAAQETQYF
CDR3nt: TGTGCCAGCAGCGAGGGACAGGGGGCGGCCCAAGAGACCCAGTACTTC

v_gene: TRBV7-9
len: 15
j_gene: TRBJ2-7
d_gene: TRBD2
abundance: -
CDR3aa: CASSLVLAGNYEQYF
CDR3nt: TGTGCCAGCAGCTTAGTACTAGCGGGCAACTACGAGCAGTACTTC

v_gene: TRBV28
len: 10
j_gene: TRBJ1-2
d_gene: -
abundance: few
CDR3aa: CASSNNGYTF
CDR3nt: TGTGCCAGCAGCAACAATGGCTACACCTTC

v_gene: TRBV4-3
len: 16
j_gene: TRBJ2-1
d_gene: TRBD2
abundance: -
CDR3aa: CASSQDRGVTYNEQFF
CDR3nt: TGCGCCAGCAGCCAAGATCGGGGGGTCACCTACAATGAGCAGTTCTTC

v_gene: TRBV4-1
len: 17
j_gene: TRBJ2-3
d_gene: -
abundance: -
CDR3aa: CASSTGYGVRSTDTQYF
CDR3nt: TGCGCCAGCAGTACCGGATACGGGGTTCGGAGCACAGATACGCAGTATTTT